This record concerns one TCR beta chain sequence. The antigen is undetermined. Both 60 Vbeta primers and 13 Jbeta primers went into the PCR. TCRdb keeps only in-frame clones here, not all; method: immunoSEQ multiplex PCR. The table lists approximately 190,000 clones, roughly 87% of them singletons. The data derive from a study of cytomegalovirus exposure and HLA in healthy donors. V lost 10 bases to trimming and J lost 7 bases, with 16 bases between them. Germline V lookup: CDR1 SNHLY, CDR2 FYNNEI. The CDR3 loop spans 13 amino acids. Overall study results and limits: Overall, roughly 170 TCR beta chains were annotated as cytomegalovirus-associated.

Input material: PBMCs. The chain links TRBV2 to TRBJ1-4; D is perhaps TRBD1 (5 bases). This TCR came from a boy aged 2-9 years in good health and CMV-seronegative. The DNA for the CDR3 is TGTGCCATCCACGGTGTAGGGGCTGAAAAACTGTTTTTT. Translated: CAIHGVGAEKLFF.